Below, 31 T cell receptor beta chains from the same sample are listed, as sequenced in a study of T cell repertoires in cytomegalovirus infection. TCRdb reprocessed the reads with MiXCR, giving one entry per CDR3 protein. The data hold approximately 500,000 distinct CDR3 sequences, with 16% observed a single time. Sequencing was performed on CD8+ T cells from PBMCs. These receptors all stem from a human donor in good health (CMV status not recorded). Some clones in this sample may be carry-over from other donors' samples.

This clonotype has a count of ten or more. CDR3 in amino acids: CASDRGIYGYTF. In DNA form, the CDR3 reads TGTGCCAGCGACAGGGGGATCTATGGCTACACCTTC. V usage is TRBV7-2 and J usage is TRBJ1-2; 9 bases are shared with TRBD1. The CDR3 has 12 amino acids. J gave up 4 bases and V 8 bases, and 2 bases lay outside the gene matches. From germline, CDR1 is SGHTA and CDR2 FQGNSA.

The rearrangement uses TRBV5-1 and TRBJ2-1; 13 bases match TRBD2. CDR1 and CDR2 (germline): SGHRS, YFSETQ. J was trimmed by 0 bases and V by 2 bases; bases with no gene match: 8. CDR3 length: 19 amino acids. CDR3 sequence (DNA): TGCGCCAGCAGCTTTAGGACTAGCGGGAGCCTGAGCTCCTACAATGAGCAGTTCTTC. It translates to CASSFRTSGSLSSYNEQFF.

This clonotype was detected ten times or more. The chain recombines TRBV6-5 with TRBJ2-6; tentatively, D is TRBD1 (5 bases). Germline CDR1 MNHEY, CDR2 SVGAGI. CDR3 size: 17 residues. Between the trimmed V and J ends, which lost 6 bases and 0 bases, there was a span of 15 bases. CDR3 sequence: CASSLTAASSGANVLTF. CDR3 nucleotide sequence: TGTGCCAGCAGCCTGACAGCCGCAAGCTCTGGGGCCAACGTCCTGACTTTC.

This clonotype has ten or more counts. This chain links TRBV6-5 with TRBJ2-5, with a weak D call TRBD1 (5 bases). This CDR3 is built from 14 residues. Germline CDR1 is MNHEY and CDR2 is SVGAGI. The V gene lost 0 bases and the J gene lost 5 bases, with 10 bases spanning the gap. CDR3 DNA: TGTGCCAGCAGTTACTCGAAACAGGCGGAGACCCAGTACTTC. Encoded protein: CASSYSKQAETQYF.

The CDR3 DNA reads TGTGCCACCAGCAGAGATAGATTTGGTTCGGACAGGGACTACGAGCAGTACTTC. The encoded protein is CATSRDRFGSDRDYEQYF. The rearrangement uses TRBV15 and TRBJ2-7, with 8 bases that match TRBD1. Germline V gene data show CDR1 as LNHNV and CDR2 as YYDKDF (reference sequence). Trimming cost V 0 bases and J 3 bases; bases outside gene matches: 13. The CDR3 covers 18 residues.

The J gene is TRBJ2-5, the V gene TRBV7-9, with no clear D. Germline V lookup: CDR1 SEHNR, CDR2 FQNEAQ (reference sequence). V dropped 1 base and J dropped 5 bases, with 11 bases sitting between them. This CDR3 is built from 14 residues. CDR3 residues: CASSLEARRETQYF. CDR3 bases: TGTGCCAGCAGCTTAGAAGCTCGGCGGGAGACCCAGTACTTC.

There are a few counts of this clonotype. The V gene is TRBV4-1, the J gene TRBJ1-1; D not resolved. The CDR3 covers 16 residues. Germline lookup yields CDR1 MGHRA and CDR2 YSYEKL. Trimming shortened V by 0 bases and J by 5 bases, and 16 bases separated the two germline ends. In DNA form, the CDR3 reads TGCGCCAGCAGCCAAGAAAAGAGAACGGCGGGGACTGAAGCTTTCTTT. Protein: CASSQEKRTAGTEAFF.

This clonotype was recorded at least ten times. The chain combines TRBV6-5 with TRBJ2-7; D gene ambiguous. This CDR3 spans 15 amino acids. The germline V gene has CDR1 MNHEY and CDR2 SVGAGI. V dropped 4 bases and J dropped 0 bases, with 13 bases sitting between them. The CDR3 region is CASSSPSSPSYEQYF. DNA of the CDR3: TGTGCCAGCAGTTCCCCGAGTTCACCCTCCTACGAGCAGTACTTC.

This clonotype occurred many times. The V call is TRBV7-9, the J call TRBJ2-7; D possibly corresponds to TRBD2 (5 bases). Trimming stripped 1 base from V and 7 bases from J, with 11 bases between. This CDR3 has 13 residues. Looked up from germline, CDR1 is SEHNR and CDR2 is FQNEAQ (reference sequence). In DNA form, the CDR3 reads TGTGCCAGCAGCTTAGGGACTCCGGGGGAGCAGTACTTC. The encoded protein is CASSLGTPGEQYF. Full variable domain (missing parts from reference TRBV7-9 and TRBJ2-7): DTGVSQNPRHKITKRGQNVTFRCDPISEHNRLYWYRQTLGQGPEFLTYFQNEAQLEKSRLLSDRFSAERPKGSFSTLEIQRTEQGDSAMYLCASSLGTPGEQYFGPGTRLTVT.

This rearrangement joins TRBV7-3 to TRBJ2-1; D not resolved. V lost 1 base and J lost 0, with 7 bases in between. Germline CDR1 is SGHTA and CDR2 is FQGTGA. The CDR3 is 15 amino acids. The chain's CDR3 is CASSLIRSSYNEQFF. The CDR3 DNA reads as TGTGCCAGCAGCTTAATACGGTCCTCCTACAATGAGCAGTTCTTC. Filled out from reference TRBV7-3 and TRBJ2-1, the complete variable domain reads GAGVSQTPSNKVTEKGKYVELRCDPISGHTALYWYRQSLGQGPEFLIYFQGTGAADDSGLPNDRFFAVRPEGSVSTLKIQRTERGDSAVYLCASSLIRSSYNEQFFGPGTRLTVL.

To note about this clonotype: One junction end disagrees with the germline gene, perhaps due to a read error. The CDR3 loop reads CASSPSTGHSYNGQFF. The DNA of the CDR3 is TGTGCCAGCAGCCCCTCGACAGGGCACTCCTACAATGGGCAGTTCTTC. This chain links TRBV5-5 with TRBJ2-1, with 7 positions matching TRBD1. CDR1 SGHKS and CDR2 YYEKEE come from the germline V gene (reference sequence). The CDR3 spans 16 residues.

This clonotype was picked up a small number of times. This chain uses TRBV29-1 with TRBJ1-1; tentative D call: TRBD1 (5 bases). CDR1 is SQVTM, CDR2 ANQGSEA, per germline. This CDR3 has 14 residues. The V end lost 7 bases, the J end lost 1 base, and 16 bases lay between the germline ends. The CDR3 loop is CSALGQAGNTEAFF. The CDR3 DNA reads as TGCAGCGCCCTAGGACAAGCAGGGAACACTGAAGCTTTCTTT.

In this sample, this clonotype turned up many times. This chain joins TRBV7-3 and TRBJ2-1; 9 positions match TRBD2. Trimming at V came to 1 base and at J to 5 bases, leaving 3 bases not matched to a gene. The CDR3 is 15 amino acids. CDR1 is SGHTA and CDR2 is FQGTGA in the germline V gene. The chain's CDR3 is CASSLRREGNNEQFF. DNA of the CDR3: TGTGCCAGCAGCTTAAGGCGGGAGGGTAACAATGAGCAGTTCTTC.

In this sample, this clonotype turned up many times. The chain combines TRBV12-3 or TRBV12-4 with TRBJ1-1; 8 bases map to TRBD1. Losses at the gene ends were 5 bases for V and 0 bases for J; bases not matched to a gene: 5. The CDR3 runs 15 residues. The CDR3 here is CASSPTGGMNTEAFF. The CDR3 DNA follows: TGTGCCAGCAGTCCTACAGGGGGTATGAACACTGAAGCTTTCTTT.

This clonotype was counted a few times. The V and J genes are TRBV12-5 and TRBJ2-1; the D is unclear. The CDR3 runs to 14 residues. The V and J ends lost 6 bases and 0 bases respectively, with 9 bases between them. The germline gives CDR1 LGHNT, CDR2 FRNRAP. CDR3 nucleotide sequence: TGTGCTAGTGGATCCTACAACTCCTACAATGAGCAGTTCTTC. Translating gives CASGSYNSYNEQFF.

In this sample, this clonotype turned up many times. The chain is built from TRBV6-1 and TRBJ2-7, with TRBD2 as a possible D gene (6 bases). Trimming stripped 5 bases from V and 3 bases from J, with 11 bases between. The CDR3 runs 13 residues. Germline V lookup: CDR1 MNHNS, CDR2 SASEGT. The CDR3 protein is CASSSGSFYEQYF. DNA of the CDR3: TGTGCCAGCAGTTCCGGGAGCTTCTACGAGCAGTACTTC.

This clonotype was picked up many times. V and J are TRBV6-1 and TRBJ2-7; 7 bases match TRBD2. The ends lost 4 bases at V and 3 bases at J; junction bases unmatched: 12. Germline CDR1 reads MNHNS; CDR2 reads SASEGT. The CDR3 has 16 residues. CDR3 residues: CASSATLAVGRYEQYF. The DNA for the CDR3 is TGTGCCAGCAGTGCCACTCTAGCGGTCGGGCGCTACGAGCAGTACTTC.

The sample holds many counts of this clonotype. This chain links TRBV6-5 with TRBJ2-1; weak D call: TRBD2 (5 bases). There are 16 residues in the CDR3. V dropped 2 bases and J dropped 0 bases, with 11 bases sitting between them. Germline CDR1 MNHEY, CDR2 SVGAGI. The CDR3 sequence: CASSYMDSVSYNEQFF. Written as DNA, the CDR3 is TGTGCCAGCAGTTACATGGACTCAGTCTCCTACAATGAGCAGTTCTTC.

This clonotype was counted only a few times. The chain combines TRBV19 with TRBJ1-1, with 9 bases matching TRBD1. Germline loops: CDR1 LNHDA, CDR2 SQIVND (reference sequence). Germline trimming cut 4 bases from V and 1 base from J; bases unmatched to any gene: 7. The CDR3 is 16 amino acids. CDR3 sequence reads: CASSRKRTGANTEAFF. CDR3 coding DNA: TGTGCCAGTAGTAGGAAACGGACAGGGGCGAACACTGAAGCTTTCTTT.

This clonotype was observed at least ten times. The chain carries TRBV6-5 and TRBJ2-7; 9 positions match TRBD1. With V trimmed by 6 bases and J by 5 bases, 11 bases remained unmatched. The length of the CDR3 is 15 residues. Germline V gene sequence: CDR1 MNHEY, CDR2 SVGAGI. The CDR3 loop is CASSLQRDRDHEQYF. The CDR3 DNA sequence: TGTGCCAGCAGCCTCCAAAGGGACAGGGACCACGAGCAGTACTTC.

The chain recombines TRBV25-1 with TRBJ2-7; 9 bases fit TRBD1. The V gene's germline CDR1 is MGHDK and CDR2 SYGVNS. CDR3 length equals 15 residues. V lost 6 bases and J lost 3; bases outside the gene matches: 9. The CDR3 nucleotides are TGTGCCAGCAGCGAAGCCGGGACAGGGAGCTACGAGCAGTACTTC. Translated: CASSEAGTGSYEQYF.

Worth noting for this clonotype: Given a much more abundant clone one base away, this may be a read error. The J gene is TRBJ2-5, the V gene TRBV7-9, with D perhaps matching TRBD1 or TRBD2 (6 bases each). The CDR3 totals 14 residues. V shed 3 bases and J shed 1 base, with 9 bases lying between them. Germline values: CDR1 SEHNR, CDR2 FQNEAQ (reference sequence). The CDR3 sequence is CASSLGGPQETQYF. In DNA, the CDR3 is TGTGCCAGCAGCTTGGGGGGCCCCCAAGAGACCCAGTACTTC.

Only a few counts were recorded for this clonotype. The V and J genes are TRBV29-1 and TRBJ2-5, with D possibly TRBD2 on 7 matching bases. From germline, CDR1 is SQVTM and CDR2 ANQGSEA. The CDR3 has 15 amino acids. Trimming took off 3 bases at V and 5 bases at J, with 19 bases between the two ends. CDR3: CSVDGRGTPWETQYF. As DNA, the CDR3 is TGCAGCGTTGATGGGCGGGGGACACCGTGGGAGACCCAGTACTTC.

This clonotype occurred many times. The chain carries TRBV12-3 or TRBV12-4 and TRBJ1-5, with D possibly being TRBD1 (5 bases). CDR3 length equals 16 residues. Trimming took 8 bases from V and 0 from J, leaving 17 bases between them. CDR3 sequence reads: CASGAPGLLSNQPQHF. The CDR3 DNA reads as TGTGCCAGCGGGGCTCCGGGGCTTCTTAGCAATCAGCCCCAGCATTTT.

This clonotype was observed at least ten times. This chain joins TRBV27 and TRBJ1-4, with TRBD1 identical over 10 bases. V shed 5 bases, J shed 11 bases, and the junction held 8 bases outside the gene matches. CDR3 length: 14 amino acids. The germline CDR1 and CDR2 sequences are MNHEY and SMNVEV (reference sequence). The CDR3, as DNA: TGTGCCAGCAGTCCAGACAGGGGGCATGGGAAACTGTTTTTT. It codes for CASSPDRGHGKLFF.

The CDR3, as DNA: TGTGCCAGCAGGGGTAGCGGGGAACAAGAGACCCAGTACTTC. The encoded protein is CASRGSGEQETQYF. The gene calls are TRBV6-1 and TRBJ2-5, with 8 bases fitting TRBD2. V was pared by 6 bases and J by 2 bases, with 5 bases of the junction left unmatched. The CDR3 is 14 amino acids. Germline CDR1 MNHNS, CDR2 SASEGT.

Note on this clonotype: Lacking the conserved final phenylalanine or tryptophan, this CDR3 likely reflects a read error. The chain carries TRBV6-6 and TRBJ2-1, with D possibly matching TRBD2 (5 bases). With 0 bases removed from V and 3 bases from J, the gap between germline ends came to 12 bases. CDR3 length: 16 residues. Germline CDR1 is MNHNY and CDR2 is SVGAGI (reference sequence). The DNA for the CDR3 is TGTGCCAGCAGTTACTCCAGCCCCGGACTCTACAATGAGCAGTTCTTA. It specifies CASSYSSPGLYNEQFL.

This clonotype has ten or more counts. This chain uses TRBV12-3 or TRBV12-4 with TRBJ1-5, with D hard to call. The CDR3 has 13 residues. V lost 6 bases and J 5 bases, leaving 11 bases between the germline ends. The CDR3 is CASSLGQDQPQHF. CDR3 coding DNA: TGTGCCAGCAGCCTGGGTCAGGATCAGCCCCAGCATTTT.

The J gene is TRBJ2-1, the V gene TRBV28; no firm D call. Germline V lookup: CDR1 MDHEN, CDR2 SYDVKM. Trimming took 3 bases from V and 5 from J, leaving 23 bases between them. The CDR3 consists of 18 residues. CDR3 amino acids: CASSLVRIPRKGNNEQFF. Written as DNA, the CDR3 is TGTGCCAGCAGTTTGGTCAGGATCCCTCGGAAGGGCAACAATGAGCAGTTCTTC.

In its sample, this clonotype was seen once. J is TRBJ2-1 and V is TRBV25-1, with a tentative D call TRBD2 (5 bases). The germline V gene encodes CDR1 MGHDK and CDR2 SYGVNS. The V end was cut by 4 bases, the J end by 10 bases, with 17 bases between. The CDR3 contains 14 residues. The CDR3, as DNA: TGTGCCAGCAGTGCTCGTTACGGGAACCTAGAGCAGTTCTTC. Amino acids: CASSARYGNLEQFF.

This clonotype has a count of ten or more. The chain carries TRBV7-2 and TRBJ2-1; 16 bases agree with TRBD2. V lost 4 bases and J lost 7; bases outside the gene matches: 10. CDR3 length: 18 residues. Germline V CDR1 and CDR2: SGHTA, FQGNSA. The CDR3 here is CASSSAPGLAGGSNEQFF. In nucleotides, the CDR3 is TGTGCCAGCAGCTCCGCGCCGGGACTAGCGGGGGGGTCGAATGAGCAGTTCTTC.